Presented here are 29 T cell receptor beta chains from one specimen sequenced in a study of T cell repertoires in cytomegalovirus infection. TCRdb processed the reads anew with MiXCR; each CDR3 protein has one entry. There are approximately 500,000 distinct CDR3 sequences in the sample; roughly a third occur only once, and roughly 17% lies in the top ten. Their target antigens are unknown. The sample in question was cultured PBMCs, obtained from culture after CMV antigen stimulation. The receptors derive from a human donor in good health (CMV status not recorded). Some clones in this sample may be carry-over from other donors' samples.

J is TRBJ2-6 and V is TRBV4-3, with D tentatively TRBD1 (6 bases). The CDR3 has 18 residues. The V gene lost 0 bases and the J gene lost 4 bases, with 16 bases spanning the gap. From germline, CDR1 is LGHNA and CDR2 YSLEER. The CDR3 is CASSQEPNSGVGANVLTF. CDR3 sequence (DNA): TGCGCCAGCAGCCAAGAGCCCAATTCAGGGGTAGGGGCCAACGTCCTGACTTTC.

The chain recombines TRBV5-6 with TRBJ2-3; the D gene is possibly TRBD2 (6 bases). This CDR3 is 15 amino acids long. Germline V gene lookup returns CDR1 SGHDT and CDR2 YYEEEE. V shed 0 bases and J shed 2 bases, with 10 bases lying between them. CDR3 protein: CASSLGDWNTDTQYF. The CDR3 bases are TGTGCCAGCAGCTTGGGGGACTGGAACACAGATACGCAGTATTTT.

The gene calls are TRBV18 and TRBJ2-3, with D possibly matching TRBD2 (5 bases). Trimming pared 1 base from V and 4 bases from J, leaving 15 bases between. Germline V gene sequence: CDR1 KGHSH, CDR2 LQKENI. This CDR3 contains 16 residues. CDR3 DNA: TGTGCCAGCTCACCACGGGGTAGCGCTGGACCAGATACGCAGTATTTT. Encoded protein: CASSPRGSAGPDTQYF.

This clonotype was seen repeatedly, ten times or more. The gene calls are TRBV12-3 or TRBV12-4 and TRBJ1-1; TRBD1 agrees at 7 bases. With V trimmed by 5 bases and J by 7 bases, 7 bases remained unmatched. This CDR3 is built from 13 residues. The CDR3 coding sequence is TGTGCCAGCAGTCTACAGGGGATCCTTGAAGCTTTCTTT. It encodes CASSLQGILEAFF.

CDR3 nucleotide sequence: TGTGCCAGCAGGCCCCTAGCGGGAGGGGACACCGGGGAGCTGTTTTTT. Protein sequence: CASRPLAGGDTGELFF. The V and J genes are TRBV6-5 and TRBJ2-2; 12 nucleotides align to TRBD2. The CDR3 spans 16 residues. V lost 6 bases, J lost 3 bases, and 5 bases stayed unmatched. Germline-derived CDR1 and CDR2 are MNHEY and SVGAGI.

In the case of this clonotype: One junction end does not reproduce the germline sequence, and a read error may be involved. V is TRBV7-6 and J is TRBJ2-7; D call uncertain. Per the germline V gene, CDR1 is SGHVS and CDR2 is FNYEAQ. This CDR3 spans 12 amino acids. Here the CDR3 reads CASSLLRSELHF. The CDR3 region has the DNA TGTGCCAGCAGCTTACTTAGATCGGAGCTGCACTTC. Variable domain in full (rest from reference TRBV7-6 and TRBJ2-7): GAGVSQSPRYKVTKRGQDVALRCDPISGHVSLYWYRQALGQGPEFLTYFNYEAQQDKSGLPNDRFSAERPEGSISTLTIQRTEQRDSAMYRCASSLLRSELHFGPGTRLTVT.

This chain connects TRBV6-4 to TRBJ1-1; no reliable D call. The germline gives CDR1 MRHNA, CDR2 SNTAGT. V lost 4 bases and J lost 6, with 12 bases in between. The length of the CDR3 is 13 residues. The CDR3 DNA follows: TGTGCCAGCAGTGCGGGGTTTGGCTCTGAAGCTTTCTTT. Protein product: CASSAGFGSEAFF.

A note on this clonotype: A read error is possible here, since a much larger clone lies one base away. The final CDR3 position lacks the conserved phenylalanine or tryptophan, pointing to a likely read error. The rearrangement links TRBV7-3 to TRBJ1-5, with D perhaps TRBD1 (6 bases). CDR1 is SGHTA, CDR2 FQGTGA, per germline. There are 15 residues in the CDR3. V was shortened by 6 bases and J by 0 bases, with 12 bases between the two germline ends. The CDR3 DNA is TGTGCCAGCAGTTCCGGACAGAATAGCAATCAGCCCCAGCATTTG. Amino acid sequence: CASSSGQNSNQPQHL.

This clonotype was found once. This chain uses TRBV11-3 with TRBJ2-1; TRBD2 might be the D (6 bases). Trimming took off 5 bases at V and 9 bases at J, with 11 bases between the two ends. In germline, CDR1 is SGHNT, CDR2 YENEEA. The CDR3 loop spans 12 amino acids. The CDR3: CASSQDYVEQFF. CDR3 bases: TGTGCCAGCAGCCAGGACTATGTTGAGCAGTTCTTC.

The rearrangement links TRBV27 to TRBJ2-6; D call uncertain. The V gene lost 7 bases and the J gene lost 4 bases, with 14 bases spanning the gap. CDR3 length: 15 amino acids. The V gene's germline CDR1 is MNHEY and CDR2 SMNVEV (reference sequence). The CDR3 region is CASTSLLGGANVLTF. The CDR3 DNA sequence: TGTGCCAGCACTTCCTTACTCGGGGGGGCCAACGTCCTGACTTTC.

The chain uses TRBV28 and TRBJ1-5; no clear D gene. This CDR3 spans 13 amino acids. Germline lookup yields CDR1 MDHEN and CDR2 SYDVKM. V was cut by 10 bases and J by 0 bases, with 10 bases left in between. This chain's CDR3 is CANGPYSNQPQHF. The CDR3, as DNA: TGTGCCAACGGCCCTTATAGCAATCAGCCCCAGCATTTT.

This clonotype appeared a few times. CDR3 loop: CASSSMTGSYNQPQHF. For the CDR3, the DNA is TGTGCCAGCAGTTCCATGACAGGGTCATACAATCAGCCCCAGCATTTT. The chain is built from TRBV6-2 or TRBV6-3 and TRBJ1-5; TRBD1 matches 7 bases. The CDR3 is made up of 16 amino acids. Germline lookup yields CDR1 MNHEY and CDR2 SVGEGT. The ends lost 4 bases at V and 3 bases at J; junction bases unmatched: 9.

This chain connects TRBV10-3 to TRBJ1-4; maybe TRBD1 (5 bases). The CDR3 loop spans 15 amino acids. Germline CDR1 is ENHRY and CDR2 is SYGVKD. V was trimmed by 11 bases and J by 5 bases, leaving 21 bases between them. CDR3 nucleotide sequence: TGTGCCTCCGAACCGGGGCCCAATGCCAATGAAAAACTGTTTTTT. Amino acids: CASEPGPNANEKLFF.

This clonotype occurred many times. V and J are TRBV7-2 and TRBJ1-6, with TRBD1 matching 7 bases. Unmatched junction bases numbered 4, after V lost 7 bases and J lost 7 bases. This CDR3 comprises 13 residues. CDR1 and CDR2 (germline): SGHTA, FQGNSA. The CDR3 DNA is TGTGCCAGCACCGGACAGGACAATTCACCCCTCCACTTT. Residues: CASTGQDNSPLHF.

This CDR3 reads CATSDYREETAQYF. CDR3 in DNA: TGTGCCACCAGTGATTACAGGGAGGAAACGGCGCAGTACTTC. The V and J genes are TRBV24-1 and TRBJ2-7; the D gene could be TRBD1 or TRBD2 (6 bases each). The CDR3 is 14 residues long. Trimming pared 2 bases from V and 9 bases from J, leaving 16 bases between. Per the germline V gene, CDR1 is KGHDR and CDR2 is SFDVKD.

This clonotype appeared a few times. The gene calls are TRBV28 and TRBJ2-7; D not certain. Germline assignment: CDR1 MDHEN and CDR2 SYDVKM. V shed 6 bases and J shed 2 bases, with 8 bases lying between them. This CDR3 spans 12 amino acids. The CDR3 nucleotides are TGTGCCAGCAGGCCCTCCCCCTACGAGCAGTACTTC. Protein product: CASRPSPYEQYF.

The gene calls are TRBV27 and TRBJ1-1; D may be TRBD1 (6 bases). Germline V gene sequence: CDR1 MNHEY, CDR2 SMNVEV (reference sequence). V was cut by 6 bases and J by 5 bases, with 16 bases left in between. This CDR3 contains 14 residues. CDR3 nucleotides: TGTGCCAGCAGGCCCAACGGGGGCGGAACTGAAGCTTTCTTT. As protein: CASRPNGGGTEAFF.

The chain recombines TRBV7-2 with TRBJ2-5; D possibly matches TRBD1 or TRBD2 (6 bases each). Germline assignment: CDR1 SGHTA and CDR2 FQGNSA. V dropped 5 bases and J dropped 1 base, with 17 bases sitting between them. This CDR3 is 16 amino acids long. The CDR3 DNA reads TGTGCCAGCAGCACCGGACAGCCCGGGGGCCAAGAGACCCAGTACTTC. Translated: CASSTGQPGGQETQYF.

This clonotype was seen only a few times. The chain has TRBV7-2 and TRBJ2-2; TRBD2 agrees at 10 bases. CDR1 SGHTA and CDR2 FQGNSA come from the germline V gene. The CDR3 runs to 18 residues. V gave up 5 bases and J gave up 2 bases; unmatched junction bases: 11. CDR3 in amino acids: CASSVLSGLADNTGELFF. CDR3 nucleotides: TGTGCCAGCAGCGTGCTTTCAGGACTAGCGGATAACACCGGGGAGCTGTTTTTT.

Written as DNA, the CDR3 is TGCGCCAGCAGCCAAGACCTGGGCCAGAGGGTGAGGGAGCAGTACTTC. Its protein is CASSQDLGQRVREQYF. V usage is TRBV4-3 and J usage is TRBJ2-7, with D possibly being TRBD2 (5 bases). The V gene lost 0 bases and the J gene lost 7 bases, with 19 bases spanning the gap. Germline loops: CDR1 LGHNA, CDR2 YSLEER. The CDR3 extends over 16 amino acids.

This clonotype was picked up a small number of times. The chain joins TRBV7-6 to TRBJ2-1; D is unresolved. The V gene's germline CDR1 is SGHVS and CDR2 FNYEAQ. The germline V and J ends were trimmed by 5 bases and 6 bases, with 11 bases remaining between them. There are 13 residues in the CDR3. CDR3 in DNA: TGTGCCAGCAGCGAACGACTTCTCAATGAGCAGTTCTTC. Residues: CASSERLLNEQFF.

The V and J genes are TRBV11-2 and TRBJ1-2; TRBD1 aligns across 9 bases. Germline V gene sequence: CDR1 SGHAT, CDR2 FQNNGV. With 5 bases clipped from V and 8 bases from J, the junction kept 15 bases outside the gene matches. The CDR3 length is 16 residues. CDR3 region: CASSDPRDRERVGYTF. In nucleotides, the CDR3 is TGTGCCAGCAGCGACCCCCGGGACAGGGAACGCGTGGGCTACACCTTC.

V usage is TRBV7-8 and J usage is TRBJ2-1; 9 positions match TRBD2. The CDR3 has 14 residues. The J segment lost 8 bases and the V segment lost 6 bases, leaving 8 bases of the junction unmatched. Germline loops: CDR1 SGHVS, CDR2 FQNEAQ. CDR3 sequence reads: CASRAGGGSHEQFF. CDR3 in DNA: TGTGCCAGCAGAGCGGGGGGCGGGAGCCATGAGCAGTTCTTC. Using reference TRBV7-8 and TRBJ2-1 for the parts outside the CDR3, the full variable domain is GAGVSQSPRYKVAKRGQDVALRCDPISGHVSLFWYQQALGQGPEFLTYFQNEAQLDKSGLPSDRFFAERPEGSVSTLKIQRTQQEDSAVYLCASRAGGGSHEQFFGPGTRLTVL.

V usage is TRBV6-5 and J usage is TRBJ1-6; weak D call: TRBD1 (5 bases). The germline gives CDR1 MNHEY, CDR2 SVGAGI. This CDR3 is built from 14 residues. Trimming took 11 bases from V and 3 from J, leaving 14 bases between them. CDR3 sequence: CAGTRKNYNSPLHF. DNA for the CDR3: TGTGCCGGGACGAGGAAAAACTATAATTCACCCCTCCACTTT.

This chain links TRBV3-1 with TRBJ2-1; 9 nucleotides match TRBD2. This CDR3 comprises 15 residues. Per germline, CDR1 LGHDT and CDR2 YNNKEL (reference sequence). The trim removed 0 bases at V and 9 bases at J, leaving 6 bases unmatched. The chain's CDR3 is CASSQEGAGGGEQFF. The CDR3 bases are TGTGCCAGCAGCCAAGAAGGAGCGGGAGGAGGTGAGCAGTTCTTC.

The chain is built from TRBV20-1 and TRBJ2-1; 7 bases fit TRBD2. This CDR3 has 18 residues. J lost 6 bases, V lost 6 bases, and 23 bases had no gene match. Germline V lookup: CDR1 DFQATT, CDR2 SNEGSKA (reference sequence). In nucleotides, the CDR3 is TGCAGTGCCCGACCGTTTCTCGCCTTTGCGGGAGTCATCAATGAGCAGTTCTTC. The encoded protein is CSARPFLAFAGVINEQFF.

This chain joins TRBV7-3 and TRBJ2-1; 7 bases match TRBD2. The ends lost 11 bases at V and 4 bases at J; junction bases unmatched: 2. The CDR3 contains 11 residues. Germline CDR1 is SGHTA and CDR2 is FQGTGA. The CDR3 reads CAGSGYNEQFF. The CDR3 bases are TGTGCCGGTAGCGGGTACAATGAGCAGTTCTTC.

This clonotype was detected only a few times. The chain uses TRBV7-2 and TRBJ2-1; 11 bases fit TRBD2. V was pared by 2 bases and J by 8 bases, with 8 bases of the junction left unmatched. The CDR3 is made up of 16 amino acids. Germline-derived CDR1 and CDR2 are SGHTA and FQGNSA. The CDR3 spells CASSLPKLAGEDEQFF. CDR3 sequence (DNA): TGTGCCAGCAGCTTACCGAAACTAGCGGGGGAAGATGAGCAGTTCTTC.

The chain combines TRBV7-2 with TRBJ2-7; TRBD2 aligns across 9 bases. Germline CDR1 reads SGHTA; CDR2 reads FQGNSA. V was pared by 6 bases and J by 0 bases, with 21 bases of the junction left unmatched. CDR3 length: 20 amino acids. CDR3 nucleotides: TGTGCCAGCAGTCGAGCCTTCCTGGGGTCTAGCGGGATGGACTCCTACGAGCAGTACTTC. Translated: CASSRAFLGSSGMDSYEQYF.